The source of this T cell receptor (beta chain) is a study of a mutant IDH1 vaccine in newly diagnosed glioma. To note about this clone: Antigen unknown.

The time point was: baseline, week 1 (first vaccination visit). Treatment specified: pre-vaccination baseline after standard-of-care therapy. New WHO grade 3 or 4 astrocytomas that were IDH1-mutant and ATRX-lost had been found in donors. Study-wide findings and caveats: Immune responses induced by vaccination arose in 93.3% of the patients.

The protocol was immunoSEQ multiplex PCR, while the TCRdb copy is restricted to in-frame clones and leaves out a portion. The repertoire holds about 51,000 clones, around three quarters seen once, with 1.5% to 2% in the top ten. Germline loops: CDR1 MGHRA, CDR2 YSYEKL. V gave up 0 bases and J gave up 4 bases; unmatched junction bases: 6. The CDR3 covers 16 residues. The source is a woman in her thirties or forties with glioma. V usage is TRBV4-1 and J usage is TRBJ1-5; 7 bases fit TRBD1. This specimen was PBMCs, taken from a glioma patient treated with radiotherapy, temozolomide or both. The CDR3 loop is CASSQERGLRNQPQHF. The CDR3 DNA follows: TGCGCCAGCAGCCAAGAAAGGGGGCTGAGGAATCAGCCCCAGCATTTT.